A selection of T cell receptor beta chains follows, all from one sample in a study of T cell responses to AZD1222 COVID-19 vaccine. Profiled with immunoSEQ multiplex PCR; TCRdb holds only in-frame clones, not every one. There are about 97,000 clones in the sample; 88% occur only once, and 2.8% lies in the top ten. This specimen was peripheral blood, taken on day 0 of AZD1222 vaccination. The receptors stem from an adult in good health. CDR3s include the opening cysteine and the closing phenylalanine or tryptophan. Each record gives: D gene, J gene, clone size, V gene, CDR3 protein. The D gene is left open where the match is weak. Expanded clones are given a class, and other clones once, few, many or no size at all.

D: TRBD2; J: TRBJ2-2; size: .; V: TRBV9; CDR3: CASSRGGAAGELFF
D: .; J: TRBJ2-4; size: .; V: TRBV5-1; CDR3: CASSLGHGGENIQYF
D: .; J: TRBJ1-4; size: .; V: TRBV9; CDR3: CASSVATGGQYEKLFF
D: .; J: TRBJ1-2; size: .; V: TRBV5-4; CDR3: CASSLVRNANYGYTF
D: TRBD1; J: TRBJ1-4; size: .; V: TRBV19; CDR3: CASRIQGGAREKLFF
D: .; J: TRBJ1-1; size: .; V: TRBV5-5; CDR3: CASSFRVVNTEAFF
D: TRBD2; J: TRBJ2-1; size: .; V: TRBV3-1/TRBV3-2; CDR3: CASALKVSGGIGSPYNEQFF
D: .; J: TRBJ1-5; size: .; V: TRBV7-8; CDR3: CASSLGGFNQPQHF
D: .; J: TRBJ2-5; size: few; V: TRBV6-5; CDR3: CATKGTTVAETQYF
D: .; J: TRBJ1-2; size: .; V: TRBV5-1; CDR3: CASSLDSSYGYTF
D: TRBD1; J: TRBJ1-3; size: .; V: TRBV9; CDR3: CASSLTGTGYSGNTIYF
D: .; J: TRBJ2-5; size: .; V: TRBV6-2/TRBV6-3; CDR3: CASSYGAGAQLRETQYF
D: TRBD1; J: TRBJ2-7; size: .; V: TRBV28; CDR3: CASSLVYGTGIYEQYF
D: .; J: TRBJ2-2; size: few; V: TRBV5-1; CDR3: CASSKAGTGTGELFF
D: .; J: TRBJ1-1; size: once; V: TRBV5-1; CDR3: CASSEDARRAKGTEAFF
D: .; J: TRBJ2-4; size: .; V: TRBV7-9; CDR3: CASSDIKGPQAKNIQYF
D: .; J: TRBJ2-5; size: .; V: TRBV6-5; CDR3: CASRRTEKETQYF
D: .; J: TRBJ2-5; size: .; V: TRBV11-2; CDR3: CASSLGGRGHQYF
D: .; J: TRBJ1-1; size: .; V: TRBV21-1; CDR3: CASSRDRGGTEAFF
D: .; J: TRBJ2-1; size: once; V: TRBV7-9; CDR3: CASSPAWENEQFF
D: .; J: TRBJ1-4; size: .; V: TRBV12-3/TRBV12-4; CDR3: CASSLLRGEKLFF
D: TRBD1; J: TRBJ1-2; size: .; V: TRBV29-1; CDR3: CSVEDRGGSSGYTF
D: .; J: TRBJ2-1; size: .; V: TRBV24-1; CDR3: CATSDLSGTTTEQFF
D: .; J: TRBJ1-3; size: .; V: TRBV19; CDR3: CASSIDGRSYSGNTIYF
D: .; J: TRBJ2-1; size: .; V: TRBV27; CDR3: CASRLPGADEQFF
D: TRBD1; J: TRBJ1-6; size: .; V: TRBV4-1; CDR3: CASAKGTEDSPLHF
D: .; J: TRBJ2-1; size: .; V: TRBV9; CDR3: CASTRTGSSYNEQFF
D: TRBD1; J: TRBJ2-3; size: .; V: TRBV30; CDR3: CASGRQGVTDTQYF
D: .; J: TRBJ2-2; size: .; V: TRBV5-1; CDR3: CASSLGSMNTGELFF
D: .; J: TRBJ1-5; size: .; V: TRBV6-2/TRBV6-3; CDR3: CASSYLTANQPQHF
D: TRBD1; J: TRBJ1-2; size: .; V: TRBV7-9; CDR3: CASSFGQGRGYTF
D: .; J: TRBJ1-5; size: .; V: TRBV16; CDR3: CASSQSIGQPQHF
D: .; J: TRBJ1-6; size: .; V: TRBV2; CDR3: CASSPGQPSPLHF
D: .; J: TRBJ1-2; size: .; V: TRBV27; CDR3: CASSLSPRRDGYTF
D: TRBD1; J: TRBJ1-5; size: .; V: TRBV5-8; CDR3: CASSLWQGEANNYQPQHF
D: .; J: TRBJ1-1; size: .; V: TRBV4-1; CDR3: CASSQDGAAYTEAFF
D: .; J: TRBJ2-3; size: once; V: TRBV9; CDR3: CASSVETADTQYF
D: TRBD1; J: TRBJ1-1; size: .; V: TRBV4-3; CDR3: CASSQQGAGAEAFF
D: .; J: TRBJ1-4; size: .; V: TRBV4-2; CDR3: CASGQVYEKLFF
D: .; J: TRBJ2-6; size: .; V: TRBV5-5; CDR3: CASSPPGYGANVLTF